The present entry profiles one T cell receptor beta chain with its context. Its target is not known. This sample is part of a study of a mutant IDH1 vaccine in newly diagnosed glioma. Study information: Sex distribution of treated patients was about 62% male and about 38% female; mean age was around 40 years.

Produced via immunoSEQ multiplex PCR; TCRdb's table is partial and in-frame only. The data show 50,000 to 70,000 clones, about 74% seen once. The time point here: week 35, safety follow-up. Doses consisted of 300 ug of mutant IDH1 20-mer peptide each, paired with topical imiquimod. The input for sequencing was PBMCs, taken from a glioma patient whose treatment included an IDH1 peptide vaccine. This TCR derives from a man aged 50 to 59 with glioma.

The CDR3 region is CASSLWTGGLRKLFF. CDR3 DNA sequence: TGTGCCAGCAGTTTGTGGACAGGGGGGCTTAGAAAACTGTTTTTT. The chain recombines TRBV28 with TRBJ1-4, with 10 bases lining up with TRBD1. Germline CDR1 is MDHEN and CDR2 is SYDVKM. V lost 3 bases, J lost 10 bases, and 8 bases stayed unmatched. The CDR3 spans 15 residues.